The sequence of this TCR beta chain was determined in a study of shared clonotypes between healthy human individuals. Study observations and caveats: Only blood was sampled, and tissue TCR repertoires likely differ from blood ones.

By sample fraction, this clone is medium-sized. Its specificity is not known. The sample has other DNA sequences that encode this CDR3 too. Per germline, CDR1 SQVTM and CDR2 ANQGSEA. This CDR3 is 15 amino acids long. V dropped 4 bases and J dropped 2; count of bases not matched to a gene: 7. Donors, healthy HIV-negative adults, lacked recent acute infections or vaccinations. Unsorted PBMC replicate PCRs drew on roughly 300 ng DNA, representing 25,000 to 30,000 T cell genomes. The assay was immunoSEQ multiplex PCR, and TCRdb's table has in-frame clones only and misses some. The sample consists of about 460,000 clones, roughly four fifths of them appearing once.

What was sequenced was PBMCs. The TCR originated in a woman aged 35 to 49 in good health. Some clones in this sample may be carry-over from other donors' samples. The V gene is TRBV29-1, the J gene TRBJ2-3; 9 bases fit TRBD2. CDR3 residues: CSVGLAGEITDTQYF. CDR3 nucleotide sequence: TGCAGCGTTGGTTTAGCGGGAGAGATCACAGATACGCAGTATTTT.